These T cell receptor beta chains were read from a single sample in a study of T cell responses to AZD1222 COVID-19 vaccine. Repertoires were generated with immunoSEQ multiplex PCR, while TCRdb's copy carries only in-frame clones and drops some. The repertoire holds 200,000 or so clones, with approximately 93% as singletons. Sequencing was performed on peripheral blood, taken 28 days after the second AZD1222 dose. The receptors stem from an adult who received the AZD1222 COVID-19 vaccine. CDR3s include the opening cysteine and the closing phenylalanine or tryptophan. A D gene is named only where the DNA matches it firmly. Clone size appears in some rows only: once, few, many, or a class for an expanded clone.

D gene,CDR3 length,J gene,clone size,V gene,CDR3 DNA,CDR3 protein
TRBD2,17,TRBJ2-7,-,TRBV7-8,TGTGCCAGCAGCTCACCGGGACTAGCGATGACCTCCTACGAGCAGTACTTC,CASSSPGLAMTSYEQYF
TRBD1,15,TRBJ1-1,-,TRBV5-1,TGCGCCAGCAGCTTTACCGGGACAGGGAGCACTGAAGCTTTCTTT,CASSFTGTGSTEAFF
-,15,TRBJ1-3,-,TRBV3-1/TRBV3-2,TGTGCCAGCAGCCAAGTTGCAGGGCGTGGAAACACCATATATTTT,CASSQVAGRGNTIYF
-,17,TRBJ2-1,-,TRBV7-2,TGTGCCAGCAGCTTAGTTGCAGGGGTGGGGGTATACAATGAGCAGTTCTTC,CASSLVAGVGVYNEQFF
TRBD2,17,TRBJ2-7,once,TRBV30,TGTGCCTGGAGCACTTCTAGCGGGGGGAAGAGCTCCTACGAGCAGTACTTC,CAWSTSSGGKSSYEQYF
-,12,TRBJ1-1,-,TRBV9,TGTGCCAGCAGCGTAGAGGGGTCTGAAGCTTTCTTT,CASSVEGSEAFF
TRBD1,15,TRBJ1-2,-,TRBV13,TGTGCCAGCAGCTCCTCCGGGACAGGGAATTATGGCTACACCTTC,CASSSSGTGNYGYTF
-,15,TRBJ1-3,-,TRBV30,TGTGCCTGGGGGACTAACCTGGGATCTGGAAACACCATATATTTT,CAWGTNLGSGNTIYF
TRBD2,14,TRBJ2-3,-,TRBV28,TGTGCCAGCAGTTCGGGGGGGCGGGCAGATACGCAGTATTTT,CASSSGGRADTQYF
-,15,TRBJ1-2,-,TRBV3-1/TRBV3-2,TGTGCCAGCAGCCAAATACAGCCCACGTCCTATGGCTACACCTTC,CASSQIQPTSYGYTF
TRBD1,14,TRBJ1-2,-,TRBV15,TGTGCCACCAGCACCTCGGACAGGTTGGGGCGCTACACCTTC,CATSTSDRLGRYTF
-,16,TRBJ1-1,-,TRBV21-1,TGTGCCAGCAGCAAAGGCCTTGGGGAAAAGGACACTGAAGCTTTCTTT,CASSKGLGEKDTEAFF
-,15,TRBJ2-2,few,TRBV9,TGTGCCAGCAGCGTAGGGGGCAGGGTGACCGGGGAGCTGTTTTTT,CASSVGGRVTGELFF
-,13,TRBJ1-1,-,TRBV28,TGTGCCACCGGTCAGGTCCCGAACACTGAAGCTTTCTTT,CATGQVPNTEAFF
TRBD1,15,TRBJ2-5,-,TRBV4-1,TGCGCCAGCAGCCAAGGACAGGGAAGCGGTGAGACCCAGTACTTC,CASSQGQGSGETQYF
TRBD1,15,TRBJ1-6,-,TRBV5-1,TGCGCCAGCAGCAGGTCCGGGACAGATAATTCACCCCTCCACTTT,CASSRSGTDNSPLHF
-,16,TRBJ2-1,-,TRBV3-1/TRBV3-2,TGTGCCAGCAGCCAACGAACTAGTTGGTCCTACAATGAGCAGTTCTTC,CASSQRTSWSYNEQFF
TRBD2,17,TRBJ2-3,once,TRBV5-8,TGTGCCAGCAGCTTTCATGGCGGGGGGGGCCACACAGATACGCAGTATTTT,CASSFHGGGGHTDTQYF
-,15,TRBJ1-1,-,TRBV3-1/TRBV3-2,TGTGCCAGCAGCCAAAGGGGGGTCCCGAACACTGAAGCTTTCTTT,CASSQRGVPNTEAFF
-,14,TRBJ1-1,-,TRBV28,TGTGCCAGCAGTTTAACGGGACACAGGACTGAAGCTTTCTTT,CASSLTGHRTEAFF
-,19,TRBJ2-3,-,TRBV7-9,TGTGCCAGCAGCTTTATCGGGCGGACAGCTAGAGAGAGCACAGATACGCAGTATTTT,CASSFIGRTARESTDTQYF
TRBD2,13,TRBJ2-5,-,TRBV12-3/TRBV12-4,TGTGCCAGCAGCCCCGGGACTATAGAGACCCAGTACTTC,CASSPGTIETQYF
-,16,TRBJ2-2,-,TRBV24-1,TGTGCCACCAGTGATGCATCAGGGGGGAATACCGGGGAGCTGTTTTTT,CATSDASGGNTGELFF
-,18,TRBJ1-5,-,TRBV4-2,TGTGCCAGCAGCCAAGAAAGGTGGGGGCCGTTAATGAGGGGGCCCCAGCATTTT,CASSQERWGPLMRGPQHF
TRBD1,16,TRBJ2-2,-,TRBV6-5,TGTGCCAGCAGTTACTTCAGGGGGCTATCCACCGGGGAGCTGTTTTTT,CASSYFRGLSTGELFF
-,14,TRBJ2-3,-,TRBV7-3,TGTGCCAGCAGCTCCCTAGGAGGCACAGATACGCAGTATTTT,CASSSLGGTDTQYF
TRBD2,15,TRBJ2-3,-,TRBV5-4,TGTGCCAGCAGCGTGGGACTAGCTGGCACAGATACGCAGTATTTT,CASSVGLAGTDTQYF
-,16,TRBJ1-3,-,TRBV5-1,TGCGCCAGCAGCACGGGCCAGTCCAACTCTGGAAACACCATATATTTT,CASSTGQSNSGNTIYF
-,15,TRBJ1-2,-,TRBV6-5,TGTGCCAGCGGGTCTCGTCAGGGACTTAACTATGGCTACACCTTC,CASGSRQGLNYGYTF
TRBD1,16,TRBJ2-3,-,TRBV7-9,TGTGCCAGCAGCTTAGATAGGACAGGGCACACAGATACGCAGTATTTT,CASSLDRTGHTDTQYF
-,13,TRBJ2-1,-,TRBV29-1,TGCAGCGTTGACAGCTTCTCCTACAATGAGCAGTTCTTC,CSVDSFSYNEQFF
-,14,TRBJ1-3,few,TRBV9,TGTGCCAGCAGCGTCAGGGGCAATGGAAACACCATATATTTT,CASSVRGNGNTIYF
TRBD2,12,TRBJ2-1,-,TRBV5-1,TGCGCCAGCAGACTAGCGAACAATGAGCAGTTCTTC,CASRLANNEQFF
-,13,TRBJ1-5,-,TRBV16,TGTGCCAGCAGCCAGCAGGGGTATCAGCCCCAGCATTTT,CASSQQGYQPQHF
-,15,TRBJ1-1,-,TRBV19,TGTGCCAGTACCACAGGTTTAGGAGGACTCACTGAAGCTTTCTTT,CASTTGLGGLTEAFF
-,13,TRBJ1-2,-,TRBV19,TGTGCCAGTAGTATTCAGTTACTATTGGGCTACACCTTC,CASSIQLLLGYTF
TRBD1,17,TRBJ2-3,few,TRBV11-2,TGTGCCAGCAGCTTAGAGGGGGCGGGACAGGGACCAGATACGCAGTATTTT,CASSLEGAGQGPDTQYF
-,11,TRBJ1-1,-,TRBV3-1/TRBV3-2,TGTGCCAGCAGCACATTAAACGAAGCTTTCTTT,CASSTLNEAFF
TRBD2,17,TRBJ2-1,-,TRBV5-1,TGCGCCAGCAGCTTGGCTGTAGGGCTAGCGGGGCCCGCGGAGCAGTTCTTC,CASSLAVGLAGPAEQFF
-,14,TRBJ2-7,-,TRBV19,TGTGCCAGTAGTACCTTTGAGGGGATGTACGAGCAGTACTTC,CASSTFEGMYEQYF
-,13,TRBJ1-5,large,TRBV5-1,TGCGCCAGCAGCCCCGCCGGAGATCAGCCCCAGCATTTT,CASSPAGDQPQHF
TRBD1,16,TRBJ1-6,once,TRBV5-6,TGTGCCAGCAGCTTGGTCGGGACAGTCGGTAATTCACCCCTCCACTTT,CASSLVGTVGNSPLHF
-,14,TRBJ1-2,few,TRBV24-1,TGTGCCCTAACAGAAGTGTATGGTAACTATGGCTACACCTTC,CALTEVYGNYGYTF
-,14,TRBJ1-3,-,TRBV28,TGTGCCAGCAGTTTATGGAGCTCTGGAAACACCATATATTTT,CASSLWSSGNTIYF
TRBD1,15,TRBJ1-5,once,TRBV5-1,TGCGCCAGCAGCTTGGGGACAGGGTCCAATCAGCCCCAGCATTTT,CASSLGTGSNQPQHF
TRBD1,18,TRBJ1-1,-,TRBV2,TGTGCCAGCAGTGGGAAGGGGGCCCCCTCGTTCATGAACACTGAAGCTTTCTTT,CASSGKGAPSFMNTEAFF
-,13,TRBJ1-1,few,TRBV9,TGTGCCAGCAGCGTAGATCTGAACACTGAAGCTTTCTTT,CASSVDLNTEAFF
-,13,TRBJ1-5,-,TRBV10-3,TGTGCCATCAGTGGAAGGACTAATCAGCCCCAGCATTTT,CAISGRTNQPQHF
-,13,TRBJ1-2,-,TRBV4-1,TGCGCCAGCAGCCAAGCCATCCTCTATGGCTACACCTTC,CASSQAILYGYTF
TRBD1,14,TRBJ2-1,-,TRBV9,TGTGCCAGCAGCGCTGGGACAGGGATGAATGAGCAGTTCTTC,CASSAGTGMNEQFF
-,17,TRBJ1-4,-,TRBV7-9,TGTGCCAGCAGCCTTAGGAGAGGGGTGGCGACTAATGAAAAACTGTTTTTT,CASSLRRGVATNEKLFF
-,14,TRBJ1-5,-,TRBV28,TGTGCCAGCAGTTTGGGGACGGGCAATCAGCCCCAGCATTTT,CASSLGTGNQPQHF
-,16,TRBJ1-4,-,TRBV7-9,TGTGCCAGCAGTTTGCAATGGACAGCAACTAATGAAAAACTGTTTTTT,CASSLQWTATNEKLFF